What follows are 10 T cell receptor beta chains derived from one specimen sequenced in a study of T cells after somatic rescue of genetic block. Profiling relied on immunoSEQ multiplex PCR, and the TCRdb table lists in-frame clones only, not all of them. Of 100,000 to 120,000 clones in the sample, 75% to 95% were seen once. The sequencing sample was made of peripheral blood mononuclear cells (PBMCs). All receptors come from a woman between 18 and 29 years old.

This chain connects TRBV5-5 to TRBJ2-1; D is ambiguous. Germline CDR1 SGHKS, CDR2 YYEKEE (reference sequence). The CDR3 spans 12 residues. Between the trimmed V and J ends, which lost 4 bases and 5 bases, there was a span of 7 bases. CDR3 bases: TGTGCCAGCAGCCCAGAAAACAATGAGCAGTTCTTC. It is translated as CASSPENNEQFF. Looking up the rest from reference TRBV5-5 and TRBJ2-1 gives the full variable domain: DAGVTQSPTHLIKTRGQQVTLRCSPISGHKSVSWYQQVLGQGPQFIFQYYEKEERGRGNFPDRFSARQFPNYSSELNVNALLLGDSALYLCASSPENNEQFFGPGTRLTVL.

This chain links TRBV15 with TRBJ1-5; TRBD1 might be the D (6 bases). Trimming cost V 4 bases and J 2 bases, with 15 bases left between them. The CDR3 is 16 amino acids. The germline V gene encodes CDR1 LNHNV and CDR2 YYDKDF (reference sequence). The DNA for the CDR3 is TGTGCCACCAGCAAACCGGGGAACAGGGGCAATCAGCCCCAGCATTTT. It specifies CATSKPGNRGNQPQHF. The full variable domain, rest sourced from reference TRBV15 and TRBJ1-5, is DAMVIQNPRYQVTQFGKPVTLSCSQTLNHNVMYWYQQKSSQAPKLLFHYYDKDFNNEADTPDNFQSRRPNTSFCFLDIRSPGLGDTAMYLCATSKPGNRGNQPQHFGDGTRLSIL.

V is TRBV6-5 and J is TRBJ1-1; 9 bases are a match to TRBD1. The germline V gene has CDR1 MNHEY and CDR2 SVGAGI. V lost 6 bases and J lost 4; bases outside the gene matches: 9. The CDR3 runs to 15 residues. The CDR3 DNA reads as TGTGCCAGCAGCCCTTCACAGGGGGCGGTCACTGAAGCTTTCTTT. Translation: CASSPSQGAVTEAFF.

The V gene is TRBV9, the J gene TRBJ2-3; D is unclear. Germline V CDR1 and CDR2: SGDLS, YYNGEE. Trimming cost V 0 bases and J 6 bases, with 5 bases left between them. The CDR3 is 12 residues long. Written as DNA, the CDR3 is TGTGCCAGCAGCGTAGATCGGGATACGCAGTATTTT. Translating it yields CASSVDRDTQYF.

V and J are TRBV11-2 and TRBJ1-3; 10 bases agree with TRBD1. Germline CDR1 and CDR2: SGHAT and FQNNGV. The CDR3 totals 15 residues. V lost 4 bases, J lost 4 bases, and 4 bases stayed unmatched. The CDR3 sequence: CASSWDRGFGNTIYF. The CDR3 DNA is TGTGCCAGCAGCTGGGACAGGGGCTTCGGAAACACCATATATTTT.

The V gene is TRBV9, the J gene TRBJ1-2, with D possibly being TRBD1 (5 bases). The CDR3 contains 14 residues. Trimming took 0 bases from V and 3 from J, leaving 9 bases between them. Germline V gene data show CDR1 as SGDLS and CDR2 as YYNGEE. DNA for the CDR3: TGTGCCAGCAGCGTAGCTGCACAGGACTATGGCTACACCTTC. Amino acids: CASSVAAQDYGYTF. The full variable domain, rest sourced from reference TRBV9 and TRBJ1-2, is DSGVTQTPKHLITATGQRVTLRCSPRSGDLSVYWYQQSLDQGLQFLIQYYNGEERAKGNILERFSAQQFPDLHSELNLSSLELGDSALYFCASSVAAQDYGYTFGSGTRLTVV.

The V and J genes are TRBV14 and TRBJ1-6; no clear D. Germline CDR1 is SGHDN and CDR2 is FVKESK. Trimming pared 2 bases from V and 4 bases from J, leaving 12 bases between. The CDR3 loop spans 16 amino acids. In DNA form, the CDR3 reads TGTGCCAGCAGCCAATCAGCCCCAACTTATAATTCACCCCTCCACTTT. It codes for CASSQSAPTYNSPLHF.

This clone was found once. The chain couples TRBV19 to TRBJ2-3, with D maybe TRBD2 (5 bases). The CDR3 covers 16 residues. Germline V gene data show CDR1 as LNHDA and CDR2 as SQIVND (reference sequence). Deletions cut 1 base from V and 1 base from J, with 12 bases between. CDR3 DNA sequence: TGTGCCAGTAGTATAGGGGGAGCAGGTGGCACAGATACGCAGTATTTT. Protein sequence: CASSIGGAGGTDTQYF. Full variable domain (outside the CDR3, taken from reference TRBV19 and TRBJ2-3): DGGITQSPKYLFRKEGQNVTLSCEQNLNHDAMYWYRQDPGQGLRLIYYSQIVNDFQKGDIAEGYSVSREKKESFPLTVTSAQKNPTAFYLCASSIGGAGGTDTQYFGPGTRLTVL.

This clone has more than one count but fewer than ten. The genes are TRBV6-5 and TRBJ1-5; D is unclear. The germline gives CDR1 MNHEY, CDR2 SVGAGI. V lost 6 bases and J 5 bases, leaving 14 bases between the germline ends. CDR3 length equals 14 residues. The CDR3 DNA is TGTGCCAGCAGCCGTCAGGACGGTGATCAGCCCCAGCATTTT. This codes for CASSRQDGDQPQHF.

This chain uses TRBV27 with TRBJ2-6; 11 bases align to TRBD1. V lost 10 bases to trimming and J lost 2 bases; unmatched junction nucleotides: 10. The CDR3 consists of 17 residues. CDR1 is MNHEY and CDR2 is SMNVEV in the germline V gene (reference sequence). The CDR3 DNA reads as TGTGCCACAGGGATGGACAGGGGGCTTCCTGGGGCCAACGTCCTGACTTTC. Translating it yields CATGMDRGLPGANVLTF.